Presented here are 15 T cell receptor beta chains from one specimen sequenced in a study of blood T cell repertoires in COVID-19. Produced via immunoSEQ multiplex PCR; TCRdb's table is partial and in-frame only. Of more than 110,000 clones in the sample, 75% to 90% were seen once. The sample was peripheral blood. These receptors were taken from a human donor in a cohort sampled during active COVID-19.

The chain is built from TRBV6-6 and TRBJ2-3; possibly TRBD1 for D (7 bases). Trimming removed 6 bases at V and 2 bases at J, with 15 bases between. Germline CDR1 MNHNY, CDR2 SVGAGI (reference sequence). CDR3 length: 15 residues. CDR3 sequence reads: CASSPGQDYTDTQYF. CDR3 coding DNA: TGTGCCAGCAGCCCCGGACAGGACTACACAGATACGCAGTATTTT.

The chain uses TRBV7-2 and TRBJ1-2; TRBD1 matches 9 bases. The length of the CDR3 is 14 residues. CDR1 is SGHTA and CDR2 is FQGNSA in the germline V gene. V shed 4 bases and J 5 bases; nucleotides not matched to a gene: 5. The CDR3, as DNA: TGTGCCAGCAGCTCCACAGGGGGCGGGTATGGCTACACCTTC. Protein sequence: CASSSTGGGYGYTF.

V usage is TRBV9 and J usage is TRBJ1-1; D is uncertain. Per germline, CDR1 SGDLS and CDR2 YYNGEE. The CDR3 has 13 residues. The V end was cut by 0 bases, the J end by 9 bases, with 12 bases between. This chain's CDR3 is CASSVEVGVQAFF. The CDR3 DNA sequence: TGTGCCAGCAGCGTAGAGGTGGGAGTGCAAGCTTTCTTT.

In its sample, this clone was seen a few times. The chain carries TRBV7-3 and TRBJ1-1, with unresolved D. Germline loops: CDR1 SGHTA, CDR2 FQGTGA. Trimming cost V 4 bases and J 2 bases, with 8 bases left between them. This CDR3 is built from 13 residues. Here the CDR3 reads CASSSGDNTEAFF. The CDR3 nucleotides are TGTGCCAGCAGCTCAGGCGACAACACTGAAGCTTTCTTT.

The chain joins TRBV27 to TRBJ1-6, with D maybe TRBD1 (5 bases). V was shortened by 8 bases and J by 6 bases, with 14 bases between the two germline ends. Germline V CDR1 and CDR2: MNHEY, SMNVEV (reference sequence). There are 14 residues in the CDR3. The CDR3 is CASGHRGGNSPLHF. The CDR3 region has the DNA TGTGCCAGCGGACATCGGGGGGGTAATTCACCCCTCCACTTT.

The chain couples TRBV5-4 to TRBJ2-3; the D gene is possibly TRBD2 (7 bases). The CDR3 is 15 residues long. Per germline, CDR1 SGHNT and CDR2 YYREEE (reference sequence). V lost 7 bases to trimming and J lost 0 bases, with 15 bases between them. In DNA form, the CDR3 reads TGTGCCAGCGCCAGAGGGGGGGCTAGCACAGATACGCAGTATTTT. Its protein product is CASARGGASTDTQYF.

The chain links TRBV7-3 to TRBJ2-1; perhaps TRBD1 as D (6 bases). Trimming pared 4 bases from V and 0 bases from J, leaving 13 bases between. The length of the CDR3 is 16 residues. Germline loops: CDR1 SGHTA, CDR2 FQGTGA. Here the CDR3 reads CASSSRADSSYNEQFF. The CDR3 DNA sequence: TGTGCCAGCAGCTCACGTGCGGACAGCTCCTACAATGAGCAGTTCTTC.

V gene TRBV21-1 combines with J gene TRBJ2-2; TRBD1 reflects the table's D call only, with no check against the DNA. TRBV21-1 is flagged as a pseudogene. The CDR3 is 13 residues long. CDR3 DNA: TGTGCCAGCAGGGCCGATAACACCGGGGAGCTGTTTTTT. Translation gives CASRADNTGELFF.

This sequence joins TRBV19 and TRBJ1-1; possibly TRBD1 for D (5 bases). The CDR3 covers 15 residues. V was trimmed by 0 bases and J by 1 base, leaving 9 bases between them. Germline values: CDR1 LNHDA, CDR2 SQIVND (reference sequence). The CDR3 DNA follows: TGTGCCAGTAGTATAGAGGGGCGGCAGAACACTGAAGCTTTCTTT. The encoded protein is CASSIEGRQNTEAFF. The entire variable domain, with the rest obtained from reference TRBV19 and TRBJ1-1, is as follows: DGGITQSPKYLFRKEGQNVTLSCEQNLNHDAMYWYRQDPGQGLRLIYYSQIVNDFQKGDIAEGYSVSREKKESFPLTVTSAQKNPTAFYLCASSIEGRQNTEAFFGQGTRLTVV.

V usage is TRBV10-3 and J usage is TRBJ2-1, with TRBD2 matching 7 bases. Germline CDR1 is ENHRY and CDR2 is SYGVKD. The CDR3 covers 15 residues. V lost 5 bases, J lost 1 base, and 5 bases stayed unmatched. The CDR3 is CAISSGTKSYNEQFF. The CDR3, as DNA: TGTGCCATCAGTTCCGGGACTAAGTCCTACAATGAGCAGTTCTTC.

The CDR3 is CASSFLPTGPETQYF. As DNA, the CDR3 is TGCGCCAGCAGCTTCCTCCCGACAGGGCCAGAGACCCAGTACTTC. The chain uses TRBV5-1 and TRBJ2-5; 7 positions match TRBD1. Looked up from germline, CDR1 is SGHRS and CDR2 is YFSETQ. The CDR3 consists of 15 residues. The J segment lost 4 bases and the V segment lost 2 bases, leaving 8 bases of the junction unmatched.

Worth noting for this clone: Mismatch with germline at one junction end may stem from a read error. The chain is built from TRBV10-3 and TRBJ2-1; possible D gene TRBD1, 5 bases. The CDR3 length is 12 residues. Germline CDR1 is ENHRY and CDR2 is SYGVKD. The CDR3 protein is CAISESQSGWIF. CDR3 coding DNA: TGTGCCATCAGTGAGTCGCAGTCAGGGTGGATCTTC.

In DNA, the CDR3 is TGTGCCAGCAGCTTAGGCGTCATCTACGAGCAGTACGTC. Translation: CASSLGVIYEQYV. The chain is built from TRBV7-2 and TRBJ2-7, with D hard to call. Germline V lookup: CDR1 SGHTA, CDR2 FQGNSA. V lost 1 base, J lost 3 bases, and 7 bases lay in between. This CDR3 spans 13 amino acids.

CDR3 sequence (DNA): TGTGCCAGTAGCCGGACAGGGGTTAACTATGGCTACACCTTC. Its protein product is CASSRTGVNYGYTF. J is TRBJ1-2 and V is TRBV19; 9 nucleotides line up with TRBD1. Germline CDR1 reads LNHDA; CDR2 reads SQIVND (reference sequence). The ends lost 6 bases at V and 1 base at J; junction bases unmatched: 3. The CDR3 covers 14 residues.

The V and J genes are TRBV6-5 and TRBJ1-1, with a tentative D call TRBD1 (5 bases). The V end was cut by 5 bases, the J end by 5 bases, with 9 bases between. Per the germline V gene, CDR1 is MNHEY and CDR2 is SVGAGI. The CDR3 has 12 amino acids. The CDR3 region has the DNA TGTGCCAGCAGTAAGGGGCCGACTGAAGCTTTCTTT. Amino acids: CASSKGPTEAFF.